The next 30 T cell receptor beta chains were all read from a single sample in a study of shared clonotypes between healthy human individuals. The assay was immunoSEQ multiplex PCR, and TCRdb's table has in-frame clones only and misses some. The sample holds more than 900,000 clones, roughly 74% seen once. The specimen sequenced was memory CD4+ T cells from PBMCs. Subset meaning: CD45RA-negative fraction. These receptor sequences come from a man aged 18 to 29 in good health. Some clones in this sample may be carry-over from other donors' samples.

This clone was picked up a small number of times. This chain joins TRBV2 and TRBJ2-1, with TRBD2 identical over 15 bases. V lost 7 bases to trimming and J lost 10 bases; unmatched junction nucleotides: 5. Germline V CDR1 and CDR2: SNHLY, FYNNEI. The CDR3 contains 14 residues. The CDR3 loop is CASKPGLAGGEQFF. CDR3 nucleotide sequence: TGTGCCAGCAAACCGGGACTAGCGGGAGGCGAGCAGTTCTTC.

About this clone: This CDR3 is also generated by other DNA sequences in the sample. V gene TRBV20-1 combines with J gene TRBJ2-1, with D unresolved. This CDR3 is built from 11 residues. Germline V gene lookup returns CDR1 DFQATT and CDR2 SNEGSKA (reference sequence). V lost 3 bases, J lost 4 bases, and 4 bases lay in between. CDR3 amino acids: CSASNYNEQFF. CDR3 nucleotides: TGCAGTGCTAGTAATTACAATGAGCAGTTCTTC.

This clone has just a few counts. The chain employs TRBV30 and TRBJ1-1; D might be TRBD1 (5 bases). Trimming pared 8 bases from V and 4 bases from J, leaving 11 bases between. This CDR3 region has 11 residues. The germline gives CDR1 GTSNPN, CDR2 SVGIG (reference sequence). The CDR3 sequence: CAGRGVTEAFF. CDR3 in DNA: TGTGCCGGCAGAGGGGTCACTGAAGCTTTCTTT.

There are a few counts of this clone. This rearrangement joins TRBV23-1 to TRBJ2-1; 14 bases map to TRBD2. TRBV23-1 belongs to the ORF category, with a function that is uncertain. V dropped 6 bases and J dropped 4; count of bases not matched to a gene: 14. CDR3 size: 19 residues. Here the CDR3 reads CASRMGQGRLAGGYNEQFF. CDR3 DNA sequence: TGCGCCAGCAGGATGGGACAGGGGAGACTAGCGGGAGGGTACAATGAGCAGTTCTTC.

The V gene is TRBV7-2, the J gene TRBJ1-6; no firm D call. V was clipped by 6 bases and J by 6 bases, with 12 bases between them. Looked up from germline, CDR1 is SGHTA and CDR2 is FQGNSA. The CDR3 has 14 amino acids. The CDR3 loop is CASRPRIFNSPLHF. The CDR3 DNA reads as TGTGCCAGCAGACCCAGGATCTTTAATTCACCCCTCCACTTT.

The rearrangement links TRBV18 to TRBJ1-2, with 10 bases fitting TRBD1. The CDR3 consists of 15 residues. The germline gives CDR1 KGHSH, CDR2 LQKENI. V lost 3 bases and J lost 3; bases outside the gene matches: 4. CDR3: CASSPSGQGHYGYTF. Here the CDR3 DNA reads TGTGCCAGCTCACCCTCGGGACAGGGGCACTATGGCTACACCTTC.

The rearrangement uses TRBV6-1 and TRBJ1-5; D possibly corresponds to TRBD1 (5 bases). V dropped 7 bases and J dropped 3 bases, with 16 bases sitting between them. The CDR3 covers 15 residues. Germline V gene lookup returns CDR1 MNHNS and CDR2 SASEGT. The CDR3 protein is CASTTSGGTNQPQHF. DNA of the CDR3: TGTGCCAGCACCACAAGCGGGGGTACCAATCAGCCCCAGCATTTT.

This clone occurred many times. V and J are TRBV7-7 and TRBJ2-7, with 7 bases lining up with TRBD1. Germline CDR1 and CDR2: SSHAT and FNYEAQ (reference sequence). The CDR3 length is 14 residues. V trimming: 4 bases; J trimming: 4 bases; junction bases outside the gene matches: 7. The CDR3 loop reads CASSSDRVPYEQYF. The CDR3 DNA sequence: TGTGCCAGCAGCTCAGACAGGGTTCCGTACGAGCAGTACTTC.

The chain uses TRBV29-1 and TRBJ1-1, with 9 nucleotides matching TRBD1. This CDR3 comprises 16 residues. CDR1 is SQVTM and CDR2 is ANQGSEA in the germline V gene. The trim removed 3 bases at V and 1 base at J, leaving 9 bases unmatched. The DNA for the CDR3 is TGCAGCGTTGATGCGGGACAGGGAGGAGGGAACACTGAAGCTTTCTTT. This sequence encodes CSVDAGQGGGNTEAFF.

This clone was found once. The gene calls are TRBV5-6 and TRBJ2-7; D ambiguous. The V gene's germline CDR1 is SGHDT and CDR2 YYEEEE. This CDR3 comprises 15 residues. Between the trimmed V and J ends, which lost 0 bases and 0 bases, there was a span of 10 bases. In DNA, the CDR3 is TGTGCCAGCAGCTTGGCTCGAATAAGCTCCTACGAGCAGTACTTC. Amino acid sequence: CASSLARISSYEQYF.

With respect to this clone: A much more abundant neighbour one base away suggests this may be a read error. The rearrangement links TRBV7-9 to TRBJ2-7, with D hard to call. Per germline, CDR1 SEHNR and CDR2 FQNEAQ (reference sequence). Trimming stripped 2 bases from V and 2 bases from J, with 4 bases between. The CDR3 spans 12 residues. The CDR3 sequence: CASSLPAYEQYF. The CDR3 region has the DNA TGTGCCAGCAGCTTACCGGCCTACGAGCAGTACTTC.

CDR3 bases: TGTGCCAGCAGCCAGGGGGGTCCGAGAGAGACCCAGTACTTC. It encodes CASSQGGPRETQYF. V is TRBV7-3 and J is TRBJ2-5; a weak D match, TRBD1 (7 bases). This CDR3 spans 14 amino acids. Trimming cost V 5 bases and J 4 bases, with 14 bases left between them. Looked up from germline, CDR1 is SGHTA and CDR2 is FQGTGA.

Comments on this clone: One base away lies a much larger clone, so this may be a sequencing read error. CDR3 DNA sequence: TGTGCCTGGAGTGTACAGCCCCAGGGGACGGGTGGCAATCGGCCCCAGCATTTT. Translated, it gives CAWSVQPQGTGGNRPQHF. This rearrangement joins TRBV30 to TRBJ1-5; D might be TRBD1 (6 bases). The germline CDR1 and CDR2 sequences are GTSNPN and SVGIG (reference sequence). This CDR3 comprises 18 residues.

This clone has ten or more counts. This chain's CDR3 is CATSRTPGGVAFF. The CDR3, as DNA: TGTGCCACCAGCAGGACTCCGGGGGGTGTAGCTTTCTTT. This chain joins TRBV15 and TRBJ1-1; possibly TRBD1 for D (5 bases). The CDR3 loop spans 13 amino acids. CDR1 and CDR2 (germline): LNHNV, YYDKDF (reference sequence). V was clipped by 3 bases and J by 10 bases, with 15 bases between them.

The V call is TRBV5-6, the J call TRBJ2-5; 8 nucleotides agree with TRBD1. The CDR3 has 15 residues. CDR1 and CDR2 (germline): SGHDT, YYEEEE. The J segment lost 0 bases and the V segment lost 3 bases, leaving 4 bases of the junction unmatched. The CDR3 DNA sequence: TGTGCCAGCAGCTGGCAGGACAGGGACCAAGAGACCCAGTACTTC. Translation: CASSWQDRDQETQYF.

A single count supports this clone. This chain links TRBV5-1 with TRBJ2-1; the match to TRBD1 covers 8 bases. This CDR3 region has 16 residues. Germline values: CDR1 SGHRS, CDR2 YFSETQ. V lost 3 bases and J lost 0; bases outside the gene matches: 5. The CDR3 DNA sequence: TGCGCCAGCAGCTCGGACAGGGCAAGCTCCTACAATGAGCAGTTCTTC. This translates into CASSSDRASSYNEQFF.

This CDR3 is CASSYRPGNEQYF. The CDR3 nucleotides read TGTGCCAGCAGTTATCGCCCAGGGAACGAGCAGTACTTC. J is TRBJ2-7 and V is TRBV6-5; D possibly corresponds to TRBD1 (5 bases). The CDR3 runs to 13 residues. CDR1 and CDR2 (germline): MNHEY, SVGAGI. V was shortened by 3 bases and J by 5 bases, with 11 bases between the two germline ends.

J is TRBJ2-5 and V is TRBV5-1; maybe TRBD1 (5 bases). V was shortened by 4 bases and J by 2 bases, with 12 bases between the two germline ends. Germline V gene sequence: CDR1 SGHRS, CDR2 YFSETQ. The CDR3 sequence is 14 residues long. DNA for the CDR3: TGCGCCAGCAGCCGCGACAGTTTACAAGAGACCCAGTACTTC. Translation gives CASSRDSLQETQYF.

This clone was counted once. The same CDR3 also results from other DNA sequences found in this sample. The CDR3 DNA reads TGTGCCAGCAGCTTAGAAGGGGGGAACACCATATATTTT. It encodes CASSLEGGNTIYF. The chain links TRBV7-2 to TRBJ1-3; tentatively, D is TRBD1 (6 bases). The V gene's germline CDR1 is SGHTA and CDR2 FQGNSA. V was shortened by 1 base and J by 7 bases, with 8 bases between the two germline ends. The CDR3 consists of 13 residues.

The rearrangement uses TRBV18 and TRBJ1-5, with D perhaps TRBD1 (5 bases). The V end was cut by 3 bases, the J end by 2 bases, with 14 bases between. Germline V lookup: CDR1 KGHSH, CDR2 LQKENI. CDR3 length: 16 amino acids. CDR3 region: CASSPRGGNGNQPQHF. CDR3 DNA: TGTGCCAGCTCACCTCGTGGGGGGAACGGCAATCAGCCCCAGCATTTT.

This chain joins TRBV7-3 and TRBJ2-1; 8 bases are a match to TRBD2. The J segment lost 4 bases and the V segment lost 5 bases, leaving 7 bases of the junction unmatched. Germline V gives CDR1 SGHTA, CDR2 FQGTGA. The CDR3 extends over 15 amino acids. Written as DNA, the CDR3 is TGTGCCAGCAGCCCGTCTAGCGGGTATTACAATGAGCAGTTCTTC. This sequence encodes CASSPSSGYYNEQFF.

V gene TRBV18 combines with J gene TRBJ2-2; D gene unclear. The CDR3 is made up of 14 amino acids. CDR1 is KGHSH and CDR2 is LQKENI in the germline V gene. V was clipped by 6 bases and J by 4 bases, with 12 bases between them. The CDR3 is CASSQRVGTGELFF. CDR3 DNA sequence: TGTGCCAGCTCTCAACGAGTTGGCACCGGGGAGCTGTTTTTT.

V and J are TRBV29-1 and TRBJ2-3, with a tentative D call TRBD2 (5 bases). Germline CDR1 is SQVTM and CDR2 is ANQGSEA. V was clipped by 7 bases and J by 1 base, with 9 bases between them. This CDR3 region has 12 residues. The CDR3 sequence: CSAEEGTDTQYF. The CDR3 DNA follows: TGCAGCGCGGAGGAAGGCACAGATACGCAGTATTTT.

This clone was detected only once. The rearrangement uses TRBV5-1 and TRBJ1-4; the D gene is possibly TRBD1 (6 bases). The length of the CDR3 is 16 residues. The germline V gene encodes CDR1 SGHRS and CDR2 YFSETQ. V was cut by 2 bases and J by 4 bases, with 15 bases left in between. The DNA of the CDR3 is TGCGCCAGCAGCTTTACCTCGACGGGACATAATGAAAAACTGTTTTTT. It yields the protein CASSFTSTGHNEKLFF.

The V and J genes are TRBV6-1 and TRBJ1-3; TRBD1 aligns across 10 bases. V trimming: 5 bases; J trimming: 4 bases; junction bases outside the gene matches: 2. The CDR3 sequence is 14 residues long. Germline V gene lookup returns CDR1 MNHNS and CDR2 SASEGT. CDR3 amino acids: CASSPGQGGNTIYF. CDR3 DNA: TGTGCCAGCAGTCCGGGACAGGGGGGAAACACCATATATTTT.

J is TRBJ2-2 and V is TRBV19; 7 nucleotides match TRBD1. Per germline, CDR1 LNHDA and CDR2 SQIVND (reference sequence). The CDR3 spans 14 residues. With V trimmed by 8 bases and J by 4 bases, 7 bases remained unmatched. CDR3 in DNA: TGTGCCAGTCGACAGGGCAGAGGCACCGGGGAGCTGTTTTTT. Its protein product is CASRQGRGTGELFF.

Only one count was recorded for this clone. The chain links TRBV9 to TRBJ2-1; a possible D gene is TRBD2 (7 bases). Trimming cost V 2 bases and J 0 bases, with 18 bases left between them. The CDR3 totals 18 residues. Germline V gene sequence: CDR1 SGDLS, CDR2 YYNGEE. The CDR3, as DNA: TGTGCCAGCAGCGTGGGTGCCCGGGGGGCTAGCTCCTACAATGAGCAGTTCTTC. This encodes CASSVGARGASSYNEQFF.

This clone was picked up many times. Other nucleotide sequences in the sample specify the same CDR3. The rearrangement links TRBV11-3 to TRBJ2-2; D is ambiguous. The CDR3 has 12 residues. The V and J ends lost 2 bases and 5 bases respectively, with 3 bases between them. Germline CDR1 SGHNT, CDR2 YENEEA. The DNA of the CDR3 is TGTGCCAGCAGCTTACTTACCGGGGAGCTGTTTTTT. This gives the protein CASSLLTGELFF. The full variable domain, rest sourced from reference TRBV11-3 and TRBJ2-2, is EAGVVQSPRYKIIEKKQPVAFWCNPISGHNTLYWYLQNLGQGPELLIRYENEEAVDDSQLPKDRFSAERLKGVDSTLKIQPAELGDSAVYLCASSLLTGELFFGEGSRLTVL.

The gene calls are TRBV6-4 and TRBJ2-2; the D gene could be TRBD1 or TRBD2 (5 bases each). Germline V CDR1 and CDR2: MRHNA, SNTAGT. The V end lost 1 base, the J end lost 6 bases, and 18 bases lay between the germline ends. This CDR3 has 17 amino acids. CDR3 DNA: TGTGCCAGCAGTGACTATAGGGGACCTTCCCTCCCCGGGGAGCTGTTTTTT. Translation gives CASSDYRGPSLPGELFF.

The CDR3 loop reads CATSRDRDSEQFF. CDR3 bases: TGTGCCACCAGCAGAGATAGGGACAGTGAGCAGTTCTTC. The chain couples TRBV15 to TRBJ2-1; 7 bases match TRBD1. Germline V lookup: CDR1 LNHNV, CDR2 YYDKDF (reference sequence). The J segment lost 9 bases and the V segment lost 0 bases, leaving 2 bases of the junction unmatched. The CDR3 length is 13 residues.